This T cell receptor (beta chain) was sequenced for a study of blood T cell repertoires in COVID-19. The assay was immunoSEQ multiplex PCR, and TCRdb's table has in-frame clones only and misses some. This sample has 130,000 to 150,000 clones, with around 75% found just once. Looked up from germline, CDR1 is SNHLY and CDR2 is FYNNEI. With V trimmed by 6 bases and J by 14 bases, 6 bases remained unmatched. CDR3 size: 13 residues. The sample was peripheral blood. This receptor was obtained from a woman in her sixties or seventies with COVID-19, enrolled during active disease. The chain is built from TRBV2 and TRBJ2-1, with 14 bases that match TRBD2. Here the CDR3 DNA reads TGTGCCAGCAGCCCGGGACTAGCGGGGGTGGAGTTCTTC. Translating it yields CASSPGLAGVEFF.